Only a few counts were recorded for the clone carrying this T cell receptor (beta chain). Antigen specificity is unknown. Reverse transcribed after extraction, RNA yielded cDNA as the sequencing template. The data were produced by immunoSEQ multiplex PCR, yet TCRdb's version contains in-frame clones alone and is incomplete. The sample consists of around 180,000 clones, about 65% of them appearing once. V shed 2 bases and J shed 5 bases, with 5 bases lying between them. Germline assignment: CDR1 SEHNR and CDR2 FQNEAQ (reference sequence). CDR3 size: 12 residues. This sample stems from a study of CD8+ T cells in alopecia areata. Study-level background: Severity scoring for treated patients was based on the percentage of affected scalp area. Broader study findings: While patients received tofacitinib, many expanded lesional clones remained present in scalp and blood. Elevated clonality characterized lesional scalp relative to normal scalp, particularly in alopecia totalis/universalis.

Treatment noted: oral pan-JAK inhibitor, 5-10 mg twice daily. This TCR was recovered from a human donor with alopecia areata. The chain uses TRBV7-9 and TRBJ2-3, with D hard to call. This material consisted of CD4+ T cells sorted from blood, taken between weeks 47 and 50, from a patient treated with tofacitinib. CDR3 loop: CASSLIQDTQYF. In nucleotides, the CDR3 is TGTGCCAGCAGCTTAATTCAAGATACGCAGTATTTT.